The clone carrying this T cell receptor (beta chain) was detected ten times or more. To make TCR beta libraries, researchers used iRepertoire HTBI primers and Arm-PCR of CDR3 regions. TCRdb fed the multiplex PCR reads into MiXCR, producing one record per CDR3 protein. The table has 450,000 to 600,000 distinct CDR3 sequences, roughly 13% seen once. Time point described: newly diagnosed GD, antithyroid drugs for less than 3 months. PBMC RNA was the source of the TCR library. After removal of 2 bases from V and 0 bases from J, the junction contained 2 bases not matched to a gene. The germline V gene encodes CDR1 SGHTA and CDR2 FQGNSA. CDR3 length: 15 residues. These data belong to a study of regulatory T cells in long-lasting Graves disease. The sample also formed part of further work on T cells in Graves' hyperthyroidism and ophthalmopathy. That study adds: Also found in blood were most expanded thyroid clonotypes above 0.001.

Sequences were derived from peripheral blood mononuclear cells (PBMCs), sampled at new diagnosis, from a patient treated with antithyroid drugs. The V and J genes are TRBV7-2 and TRBJ2-7, with TRBD2 matching 9 bases. The clonotype originates from a man in his thirties or forties with Graves disease. The CDR3 reads CASSLRLADSYEQYF. In nucleotides, the CDR3 is TGTGCCAGCAGCTTACGACTAGCGGACTCCTACGAGCAGTACTTC.